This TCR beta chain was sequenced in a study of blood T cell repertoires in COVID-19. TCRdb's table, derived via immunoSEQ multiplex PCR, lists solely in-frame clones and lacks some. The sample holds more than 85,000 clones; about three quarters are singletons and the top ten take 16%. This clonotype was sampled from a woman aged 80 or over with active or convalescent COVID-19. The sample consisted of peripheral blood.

DNA for the CDR3: TGTGCCAGCAGCTTGGACCAGTCCTATGGCTACACCTTC. Its translation: CASSLDQSYGYTF. The V and J genes are TRBV5-4 and TRBJ1-2; D is unresolved. The CDR3 covers 13 residues. The V gene lost 0 bases and the J gene lost 4 bases, with 7 bases spanning the gap. The germline V gene has CDR1 SGHNT and CDR2 YYREEE (reference sequence).